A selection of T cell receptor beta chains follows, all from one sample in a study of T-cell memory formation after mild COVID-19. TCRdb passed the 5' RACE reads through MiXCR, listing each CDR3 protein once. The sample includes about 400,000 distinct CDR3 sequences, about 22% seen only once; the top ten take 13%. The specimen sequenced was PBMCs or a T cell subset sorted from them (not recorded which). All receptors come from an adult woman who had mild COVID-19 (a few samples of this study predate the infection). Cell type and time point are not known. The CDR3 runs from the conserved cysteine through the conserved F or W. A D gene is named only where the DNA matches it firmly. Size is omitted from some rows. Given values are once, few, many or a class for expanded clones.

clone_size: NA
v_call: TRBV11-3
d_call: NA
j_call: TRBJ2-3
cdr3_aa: CASSLVPGLSAPDTQYF
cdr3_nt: TGTGCCAGCAGCTTAGTACCGGGGCTATCGGCTCCAGATACGCAGTATTTT

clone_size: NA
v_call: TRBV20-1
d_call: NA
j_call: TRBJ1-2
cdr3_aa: CSASPILNYGGYTF
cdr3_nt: TGCAGTGCTAGCCCGATACTGAACTATGGCGGCTACACCTTC

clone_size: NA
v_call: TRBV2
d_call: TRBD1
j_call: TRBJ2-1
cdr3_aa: CASWAGGINEQFF
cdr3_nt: TGTGCCAGTTGGGCAGGGGGTATCAATGAGCAGTTCTTC

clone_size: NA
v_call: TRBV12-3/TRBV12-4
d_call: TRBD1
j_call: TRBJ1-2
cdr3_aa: CASSLGQGRYGYTF
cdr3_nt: TGTGCCAGCAGTTTGGGACAGGGCCGCTATGGCTACACCTTC

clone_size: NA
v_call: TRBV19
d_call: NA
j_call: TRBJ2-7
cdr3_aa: CASSIGRATEQYF
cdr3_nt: TGTGCCAGTAGTATAGGAAGAGCAACCGAGCAGTACTTC

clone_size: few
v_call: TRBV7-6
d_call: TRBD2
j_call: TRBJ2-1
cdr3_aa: CASSRGGGRSYEQFF
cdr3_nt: TGTGCCAGCAGTCGGGGGGGCGGGAGATCGTATGAGCAGTTCTTC

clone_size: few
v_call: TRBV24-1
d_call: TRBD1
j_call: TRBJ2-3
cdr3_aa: CATSDPQGRRTDTQYF
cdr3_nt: TGTGCCACCAGTGACCCACAGGGGCGCCGGACAGATACGCAGTATTTT

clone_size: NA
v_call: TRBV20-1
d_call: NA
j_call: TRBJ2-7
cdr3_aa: CSARAPSTTTTYEQYF
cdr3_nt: TGCAGTGCTAGAGCCCCGTCCACTACAACTACCTACGAGCAGTACTTC

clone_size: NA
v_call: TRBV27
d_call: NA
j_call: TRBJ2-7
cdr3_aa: CASSKVDLISADVSSYEQYF
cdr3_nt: TGTGCCAGCAGCAAGGTTGACCTTATTTCGGCAGACGTGAGCTCCTACGAGCAGTACTTC

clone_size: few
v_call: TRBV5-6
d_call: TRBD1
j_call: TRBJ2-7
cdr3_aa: CASSFPGGHEQYF
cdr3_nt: TGTGCCAGCAGCTTCCCAGGGGGCCACGAGCAGTACTTC

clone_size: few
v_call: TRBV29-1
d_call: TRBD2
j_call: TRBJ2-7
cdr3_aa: CSVEGLAGVSYEQYF
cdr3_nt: TGCAGCGTTGAAGGGCTAGCGGGCGTTTCCTACGAGCAGTACTTC

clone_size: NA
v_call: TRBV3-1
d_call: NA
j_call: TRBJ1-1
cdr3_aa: CASGGGEVNTEAFF
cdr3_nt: TGTGCCAGCGGGGGGGGCGAGGTGAACACTGAAGCTTTCTTT

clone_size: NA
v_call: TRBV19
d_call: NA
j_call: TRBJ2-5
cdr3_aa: CASSISFGETQYF
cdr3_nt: TGTGCCAGTAGTATCTCCTTCGGGGAGACCCAGTACTTC

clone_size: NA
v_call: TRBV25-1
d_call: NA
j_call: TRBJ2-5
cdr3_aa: CASSSSGRGTINQETQYF
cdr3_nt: TGTGCCAGCAGCTCATCAGGAAGGGGGACTATCAACCAAGAGACCCAGTACTTC

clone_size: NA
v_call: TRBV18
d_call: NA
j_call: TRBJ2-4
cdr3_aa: CASSPGTPRNIQYF
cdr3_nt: TGTGCCAGCTCACCAGGGACCCCCCGGAACATTCAGTACTTC

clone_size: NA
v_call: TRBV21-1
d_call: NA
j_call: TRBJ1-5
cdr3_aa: CASSKVDRTVSNQPQHF
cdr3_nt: TGTGCCAGCAGCAAAGTCGACCGGACAGTTAGCAATCAGCCCCAGCATTTT

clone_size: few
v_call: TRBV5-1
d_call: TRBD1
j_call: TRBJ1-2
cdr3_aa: CASSSSGQGPYGYTF
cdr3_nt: TGCGCCAGCAGCTCAAGTGGACAGGGCCCCTATGGCTACACCTTC

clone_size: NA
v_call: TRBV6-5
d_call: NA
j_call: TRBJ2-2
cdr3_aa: CASSQLGRASTGELFF
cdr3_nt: TGTGCCAGCAGCCAATTAGGCAGGGCCAGCACCGGGGAGCTGTTTTTT

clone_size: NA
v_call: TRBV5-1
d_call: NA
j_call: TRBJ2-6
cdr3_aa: CASSLGHLSGANVLTF
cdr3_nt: TGCGCCAGCAGCTTGGGACACCTCTCTGGGGCCAACGTCCTGACTTTC

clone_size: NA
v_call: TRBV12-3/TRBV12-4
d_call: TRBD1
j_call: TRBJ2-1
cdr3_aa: CASRDGTGGYNEQFF
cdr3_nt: TGTGCCAGCAGAGACGGGACAGGGGGTTACAATGAGCAGTTCTTC

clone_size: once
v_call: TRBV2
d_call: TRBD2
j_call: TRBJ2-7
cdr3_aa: CASRKGALAGGSYEQYF
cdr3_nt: TGTGCCAGCAGAAAAGGAGCGCTGGCGGGAGGCTCCTACGAGCAGTACTTC

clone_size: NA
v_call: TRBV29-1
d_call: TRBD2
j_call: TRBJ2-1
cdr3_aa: CSVTPGLASDEQFF
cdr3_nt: TGCAGCGTCACACCGGGACTAGCGTCCGATGAGCAGTTCTTC

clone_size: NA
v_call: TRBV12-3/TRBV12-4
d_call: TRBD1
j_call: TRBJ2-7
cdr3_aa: CASSPGGTGSLWEQYF
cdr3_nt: TGTGCCAGCAGCCCCGGTGGGACAGGGTCCCTTTGGGAGCAGTACTTC

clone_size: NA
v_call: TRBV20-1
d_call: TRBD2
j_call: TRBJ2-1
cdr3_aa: CSASDTGLADYNEQFF
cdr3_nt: TGCAGTGCTAGTGATACCGGACTAGCGGACTACAATGAGCAGTTCTTC

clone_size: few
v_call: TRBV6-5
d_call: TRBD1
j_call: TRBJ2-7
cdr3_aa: CASSPDRDYEQYF
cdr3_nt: TGTGCCAGCAGTCCGGACAGGGACTACGAGCAGTACTTC

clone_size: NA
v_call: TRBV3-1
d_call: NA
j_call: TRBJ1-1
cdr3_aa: CASSGGAQGGTEAFF
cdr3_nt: TGTGCCAGCAGCGGAGGGGCACAGGGAGGCACTGAAGCTTTCTTT

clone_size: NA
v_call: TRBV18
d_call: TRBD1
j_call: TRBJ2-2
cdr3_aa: CASSLGQASNTGELFF
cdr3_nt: TGTGCCAGCTCACTTGGACAGGCCTCGAACACCGGGGAGCTGTTTTTT

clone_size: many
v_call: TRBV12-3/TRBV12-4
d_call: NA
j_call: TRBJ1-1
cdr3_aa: CASSLLGRDTEAFF
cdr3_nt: TGTGCCAGCAGTCTATTGGGGCGAGACACTGAAGCTTTCTTT

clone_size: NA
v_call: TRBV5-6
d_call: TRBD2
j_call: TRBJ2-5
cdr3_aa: CASSSPLAGAETQYF
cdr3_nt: TGTGCCAGCAGCTCCCCCCTAGCGGGAGCGGAGACCCAGTACTTC

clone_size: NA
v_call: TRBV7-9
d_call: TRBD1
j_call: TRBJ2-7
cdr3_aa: CASSATGGLNYEQYF
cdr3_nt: TGTGCCAGCAGCGCCACAGGGGGCCTTAACTACGAGCAGTACTTC

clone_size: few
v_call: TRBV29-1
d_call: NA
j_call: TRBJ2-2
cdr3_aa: CSVDCGTGELFF
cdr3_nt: TGCAGCGTTGATTGCGGCACCGGGGAGCTGTTTTTT

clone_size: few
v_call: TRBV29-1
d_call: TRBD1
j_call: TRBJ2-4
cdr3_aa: CSVEWTGGNIQYF
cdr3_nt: TGCAGCGTTGAATGGACAGGGGGAAACATTCAGTACTTC

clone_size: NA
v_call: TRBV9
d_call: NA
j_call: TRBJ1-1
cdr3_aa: CASSAGELYAETEDTEAFF
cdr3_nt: TGTGCCAGCAGCGCAGGAGAGCTTTATGCCGAGACTGAGGACACTGAAGCTTTCTTT

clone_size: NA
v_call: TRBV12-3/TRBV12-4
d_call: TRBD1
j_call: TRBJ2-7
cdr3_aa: CASSKSTGMEQYF
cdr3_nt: TGTGCCAGCAGTAAATCGACAGGGATGGAGCAGTACTTC

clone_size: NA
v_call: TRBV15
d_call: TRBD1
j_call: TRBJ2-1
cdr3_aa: CATSRGGQGVSYNEQFF
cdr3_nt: TGTGCCACCAGCCGAGGAGGACAGGGGGTCTCCTACAATGAGCAGTTCTTC

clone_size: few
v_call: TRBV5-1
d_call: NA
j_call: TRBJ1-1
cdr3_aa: CASSSLHGRTEAFF
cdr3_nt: TGCGCCAGCAGTTCGCTCCATGGGCGCACTGAAGCTTTCTTT

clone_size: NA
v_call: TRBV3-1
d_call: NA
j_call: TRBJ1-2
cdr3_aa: CASSQVDYGYTF
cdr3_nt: TGTGCCAGCAGCCAAGTGGACTATGGCTACACCTTC

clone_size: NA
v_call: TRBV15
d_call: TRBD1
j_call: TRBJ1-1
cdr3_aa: CATSPLDRGRTEAFF
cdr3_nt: TGTGCCACCAGCCCCCTGGACAGGGGGAGGACTGAAGCTTTCTTT

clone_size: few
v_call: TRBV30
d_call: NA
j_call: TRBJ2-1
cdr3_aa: CAWSVSPEQFF
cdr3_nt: TGTGCCTGGAGTGTAAGCCCTGAGCAGTTCTTC

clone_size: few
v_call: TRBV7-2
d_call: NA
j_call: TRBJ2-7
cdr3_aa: CASSLDSNSFAYEQYF
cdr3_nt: TGTGCCAGCAGCTTAGACTCGAACAGCTTTGCCTACGAGCAGTACTTC

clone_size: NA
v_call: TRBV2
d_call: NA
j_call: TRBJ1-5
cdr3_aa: CASSAQVNQPQHF
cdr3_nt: TGTGCCAGCAGTGCCCAGGTCAATCAGCCCCAGCATTTT

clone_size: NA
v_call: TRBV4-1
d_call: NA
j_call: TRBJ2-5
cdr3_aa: CASSASRQRQETQYF
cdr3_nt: TGCGCCAGCAGCGCCTCCCGACAGCGCCAAGAGACCCAGTACTTC

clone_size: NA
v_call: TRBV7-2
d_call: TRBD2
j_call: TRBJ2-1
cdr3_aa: CASSQLAGVRNEQFF
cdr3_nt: TGTGCCAGCAGCCAACTAGCGGGAGTACGGAATGAGCAGTTCTTC

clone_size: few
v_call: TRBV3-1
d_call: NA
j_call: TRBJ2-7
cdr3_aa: CASSQGTQTYEQYF
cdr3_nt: TGTGCCAGCAGCCAAGGGACACAAACCTACGAGCAGTACTTC

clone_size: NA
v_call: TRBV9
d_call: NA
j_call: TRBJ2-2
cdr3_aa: CASSVAVGTGELFF
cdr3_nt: TGTGCCAGCAGCGTAGCAGTTGGGACCGGGGAGCTGTTTTTT

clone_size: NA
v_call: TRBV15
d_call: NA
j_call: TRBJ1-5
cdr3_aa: CATSRDQGTGNQPQHF
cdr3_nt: TGTGCCACCAGCAGAGATCAGGGAACGGGCAATCAGCCCCAGCATTTT

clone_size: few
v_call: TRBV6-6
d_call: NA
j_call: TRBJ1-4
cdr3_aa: CASSFQAELGEKLFF
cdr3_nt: TGTGCCAGCAGCTTTCAGGCGGAGCTAGGTGAAAAACTGTTTTTT

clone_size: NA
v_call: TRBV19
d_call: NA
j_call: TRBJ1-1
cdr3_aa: CASRYRVSTEAFF
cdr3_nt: TGTGCCAGTAGGTACAGGGTTTCCACTGAAGCTTTCTTT

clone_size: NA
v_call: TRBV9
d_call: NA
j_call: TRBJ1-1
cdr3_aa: CASSGGAPNTEAFF
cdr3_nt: TGTGCCAGCAGCGGGGGGGCCCCGAACACTGAAGCTTTCTTT

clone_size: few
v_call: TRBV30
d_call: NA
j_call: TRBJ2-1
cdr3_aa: CAWSVLNSYNEQFF
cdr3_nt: TGTGCCTGGAGTGTACTCAACTCCTACAATGAGCAGTTCTTC

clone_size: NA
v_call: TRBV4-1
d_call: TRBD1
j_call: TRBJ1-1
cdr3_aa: CASSQGQGAGNTEAFF
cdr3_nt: TGCGCCAGCAGCCAGGGACAGGGGGCAGGGAACACTGAAGCTTTCTTT

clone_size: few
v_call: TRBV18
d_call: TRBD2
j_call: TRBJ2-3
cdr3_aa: CASSPGGRALDTQYF
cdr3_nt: TGTGCCAGCTCACCTGGCGGGAGGGCCTTGGATACGCAGTATTTT

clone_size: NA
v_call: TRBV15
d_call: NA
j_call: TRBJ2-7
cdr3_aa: CATSRDGGQGTKEYF
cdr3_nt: TGTGCCACCAGCAGAGATGGGGGGCAGGGGACTAAGGAGTACTTC

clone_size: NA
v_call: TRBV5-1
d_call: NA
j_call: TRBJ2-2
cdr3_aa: CASSLDNPGELFF
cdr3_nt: TGCGCCAGCAGCTTGGACAACCCCGGGGAGCTGTTTTTT

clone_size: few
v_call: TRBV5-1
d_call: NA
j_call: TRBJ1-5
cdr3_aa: CASSLGASNQPQHF
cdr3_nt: TGCGCCAGCAGCTTGGGAGCCAGCAATCAGCCCCAGCATTTT

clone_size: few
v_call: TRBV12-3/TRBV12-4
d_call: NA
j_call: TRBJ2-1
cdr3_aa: CASSLLGLSNEQFF
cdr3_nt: TGTGCCAGCAGTTTACTAGGCCTATCAAATGAGCAGTTCTTC

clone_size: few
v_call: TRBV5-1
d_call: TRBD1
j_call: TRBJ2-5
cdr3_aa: CASSFGQGAGGYQETQYF
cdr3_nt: TGCGCCAGCAGCTTCGGACAGGGGGCCGGTGGGTACCAAGAGACCCAGTACTTC

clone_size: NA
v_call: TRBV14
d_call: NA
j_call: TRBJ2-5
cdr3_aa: CASSLTDWQETQYF
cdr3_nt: TGTGCCAGCAGCCTTACGGACTGGCAAGAGACCCAGTACTTC

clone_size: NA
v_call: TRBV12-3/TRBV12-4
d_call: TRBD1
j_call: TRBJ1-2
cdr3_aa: CASSLRTGGSYGYTF
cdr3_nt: TGTGCCAGCAGTTTAAGGACAGGGGGTAGCTATGGCTACACCTTC

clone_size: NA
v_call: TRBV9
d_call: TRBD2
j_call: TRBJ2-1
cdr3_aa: CASSPRLAGAHNEQFF
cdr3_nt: TGTGCCAGCAGCCCCCGACTAGCGGGGGCCCACAATGAGCAGTTCTTC